Listed below are T cell receptor beta chains from one sample, sequenced in a study of human T cells and chemical hapten exposure. A single record per CDR3 protein comes from TCRdb applying MiXCR to the RACE reads. The sample records about 69,000 distinct CDR3 sequences, 10% to 13% being singletons. The sample here was whole blood, taken in connection with sensitization to the hapten diphenylcyclopropenone (DPC). The receptors were gathered from a woman aged 45-65 years with alopecia areata. Some clones in this sample may be carry-over from other donors' samples. The conserved cysteine and the conserved F or W are not part of the CDR3 here. Size is stated for part of the rows, as once, few or many counts, or as a class when the clone is expanded.

many | 14 | TRBV11-2 | ASSLAGASGYYEQY
many | 14 | TRBV7-8 | ASSLWGTQGANTIY
many | 12 | TRBV7-9 | ASSAQTGRDGYT
many | 10 | TRBV6-5 | ASSPQGGGYT
many | 15 | TRBV4-2 | ASSPYLAGASYNEQF
many | 13 | TRBV2 | ASSSIPGGFEKLF
few | 13 | TRBV2 | ASSEGTGSNQPQH
many | 10 | TRBV29-1 | SASESSYEQY
few | 8 | TRBV20-1 | SADPTPTP
many | 11 | TRBV3-1 | ASSQIGRNEQY
few | 11 | TRBV11-2 | VSSLDRTYGYT
many | 13 | TRBV18 | ASSPGKTGTHEQY
many | 13 | TRBV25-1 | ASSYLQEGTGELF
many | 13 | TRBV7-2 | ASSKHGKETGELF
few | 9 | TRBV19 | ASSDLGTQH
NA | 14 | TRBV5-1 | ASSFTSGSSYNEQF
many | 12 | TRBV19 | ASSKGDKNTEAF
NA | 12 | TRBV2 | ASSGVARTDTQY
NA | 11 | TRBV18 | ASSPAGDTEAF
many | 10 | TRBV29-1 | SVVRSNTEAF
many | 13 | TRBV19 | ASTTQPGSYGELF
NA | 12 | TRBV2 | ASRERLLSYEQY
few | 13 | TRBV5-4 | ASSLQGTANYGYT
few | 11 | TRBV12-3/TRBV12-4 | ASSLKPGVEQY
many | 14 | TRBV11-2 | ASSGRSGMRTDTQY
many | 13 | TRBV5-1 | ASSLAQGSYNEQF